This T cell receptor beta chain emerged from a study of PD-L1 blockade in urothelial cancer. Generated by immunoSEQ multiplex PCR, the TCRdb table keeps only in-frame clones and is missing some. This table has around 100,000 clones, about nine tenths appearing once. Regarding time point: pretreatment peripheral blood. This TCR was sampled from a man in his 60s with urothelial cancer. The specimen was PBMCs, collected around atezolizumab (anti-PD-L1) treatment.

The CDR3 spells CASSYRDGGGYTF. The CDR3 bases are TGTGCCAGCAGTTACCGGGACGGGGGAGGCTACACCTTC. This chain links TRBV6-6 with TRBJ1-2, with D perhaps matching TRBD1 (5 bases). The CDR3 runs to 13 residues. Germline V CDR1 and CDR2: MNHNY, SVGAGI (reference sequence). V lost 2 bases and J 8 bases, leaving 12 bases between the germline ends.